This TCR beta chain was sequenced during a study of identical twins. TCRdb reprocessed the 5' RACE reads with MiXCR, giving one entry per CDR3 protein. The profile shows 210,000 or so distinct CDR3 sequences, about 7.5% of them singletons. CDR3 length: 13 residues. CDR1 and CDR2 (germline): DFQATT, SNEGSKA (reference sequence). The V end was cut by 5 bases, the J end by 8 bases, with 16 bases between. This clonotype was seen ten or more times. These records were also assigned to another study, of yellow fever vaccine responses in identical twins.

Sequenced input: memory (CD45RO+) T cells sorted from blood. The chain links TRBV20-1 to TRBJ2-1, with a weak D call TRBD2 (6 bases). This TCR was recovered from a woman aged 18-29 years in good health. The CDR3 sequence is CSAEAERVDEQFF. For the CDR3, the DNA is TGCAGTGCTGAAGCGGAGCGGGTGGATGAGCAGTTCTTC.